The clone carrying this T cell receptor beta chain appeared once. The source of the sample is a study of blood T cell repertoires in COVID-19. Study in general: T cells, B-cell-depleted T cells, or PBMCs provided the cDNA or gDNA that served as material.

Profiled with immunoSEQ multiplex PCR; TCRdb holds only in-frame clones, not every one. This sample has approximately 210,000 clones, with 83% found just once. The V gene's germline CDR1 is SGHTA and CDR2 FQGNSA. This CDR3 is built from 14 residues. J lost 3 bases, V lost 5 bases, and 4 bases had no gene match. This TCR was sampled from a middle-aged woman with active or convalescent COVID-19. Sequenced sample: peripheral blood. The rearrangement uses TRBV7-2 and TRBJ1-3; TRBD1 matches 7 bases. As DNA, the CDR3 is TGTGCCAGCAGCAGACAGGGTAATGGAAACACCATATATTTT. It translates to CASSRQGNGNTIYF.